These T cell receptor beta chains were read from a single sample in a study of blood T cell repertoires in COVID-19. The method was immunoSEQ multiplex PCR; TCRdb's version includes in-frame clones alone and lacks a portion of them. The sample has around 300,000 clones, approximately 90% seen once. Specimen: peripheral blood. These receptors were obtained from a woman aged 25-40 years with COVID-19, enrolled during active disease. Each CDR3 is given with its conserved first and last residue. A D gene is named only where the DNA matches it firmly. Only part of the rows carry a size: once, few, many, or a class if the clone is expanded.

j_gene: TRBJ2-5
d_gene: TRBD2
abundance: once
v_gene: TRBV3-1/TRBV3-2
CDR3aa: CASRYAGGPETQYF
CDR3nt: TGTGCCAGCAGATACGCGGGGGGGCCAGAGACCCAGTACTTC

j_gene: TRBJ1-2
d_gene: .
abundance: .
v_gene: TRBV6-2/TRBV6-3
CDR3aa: CASSSDYGYTF
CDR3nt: TGTGCCAGCAGTTCTGACTATGGCTACACCTTC

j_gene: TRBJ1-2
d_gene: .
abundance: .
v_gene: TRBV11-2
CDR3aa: CASSSGYGYTF
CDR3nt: TGTGCCAGCAGCTCAGGGTATGGCTACACCTTC

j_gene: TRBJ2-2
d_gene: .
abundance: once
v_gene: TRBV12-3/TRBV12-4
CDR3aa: CASSPHNTGELFF
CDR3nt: TGTGCCAGCAGTCCACATAACACCGGGGAGCTGTTTTTT

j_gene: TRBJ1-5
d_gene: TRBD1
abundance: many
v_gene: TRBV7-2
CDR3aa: CASSLVGEGGARQPQHF
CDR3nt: TGTGCCAGCAGCTTAGTAGGCGAAGGGGGCGCGAGGCAGCCCCAGCATTTT

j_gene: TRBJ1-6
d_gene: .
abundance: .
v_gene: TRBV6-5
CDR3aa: CASSYSDRSYSPLHF
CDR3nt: TGTGCCAGCAGTTACTCAGACAGATCGTATTCACCCCTCCACTTT

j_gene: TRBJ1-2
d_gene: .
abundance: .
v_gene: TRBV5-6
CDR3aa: CASSPGVKRGYTF
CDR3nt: TGTGCCAGCAGCCCGGGTGTGAAGCGAGGCTACACCTTC

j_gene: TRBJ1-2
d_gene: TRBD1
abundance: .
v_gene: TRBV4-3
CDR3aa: CASSQDVGGWGYTF
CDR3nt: TGCGCCAGCAGCCAAGATGTAGGGGGCTGGGGCTACACCTTC

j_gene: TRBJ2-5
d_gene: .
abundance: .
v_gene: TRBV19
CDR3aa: CARITGGHQETQYF
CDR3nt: TGTGCCAGGATAACGGGGGGCCACCAAGAGACCCAGTACTTC

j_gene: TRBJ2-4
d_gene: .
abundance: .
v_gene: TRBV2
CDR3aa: CASRRDLAKNIQYF
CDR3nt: TGTGCCAGCAGGAGGGACTTAGCCAAAAACATTCAGTACTTC

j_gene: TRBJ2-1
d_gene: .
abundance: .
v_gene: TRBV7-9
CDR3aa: CASSLVIAPSDEQFF
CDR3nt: TGTGCCAGCAGCTTAGTCATAGCCCCGAGCGATGAGCAGTTCTTC

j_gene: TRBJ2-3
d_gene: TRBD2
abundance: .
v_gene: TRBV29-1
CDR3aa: CSATVAGVGDTQYF
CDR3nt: TGCAGCGCCACGGTAGCGGGGGTAGGCGATACGCAGTATTTT

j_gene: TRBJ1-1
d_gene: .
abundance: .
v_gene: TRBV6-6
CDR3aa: CASSYRGRGTTEAFF
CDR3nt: TGTGCCAGCAGTTACAGAGGCAGGGGTACGACTGAAGCTTTCTTT

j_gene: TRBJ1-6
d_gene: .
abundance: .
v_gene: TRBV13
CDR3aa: CASSSQGTSSPLHF
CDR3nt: TGTGCCAGCAGCTCGCAGGGTACAAGTTCACCCCTCCACTTT

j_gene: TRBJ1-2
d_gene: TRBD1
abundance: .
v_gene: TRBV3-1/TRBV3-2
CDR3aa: CASSRTGTGGRAGYTF
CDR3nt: TGTGCCAGCAGCCGAACTGGGACAGGGGGCCGAGCGGGCTACACCTTC

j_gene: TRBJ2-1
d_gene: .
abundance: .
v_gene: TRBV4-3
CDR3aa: CASSQDPRGSYNEQFF
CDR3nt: TGCGCCAGCAGCCAAGATCCCCGGGGTTCCTACAATGAGCAGTTCTTC

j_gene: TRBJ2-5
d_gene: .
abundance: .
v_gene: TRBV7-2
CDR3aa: CASSLALFQRVYF
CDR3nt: TGTGCCAGCAGCTTAGCCCTATTTCAAAGAGTGTACTTC

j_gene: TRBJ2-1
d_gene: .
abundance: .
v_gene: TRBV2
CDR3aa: CASNTDYANEQFF
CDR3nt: TGTGCCAGCAACACGGACTACGCCAATGAGCAGTTCTTC

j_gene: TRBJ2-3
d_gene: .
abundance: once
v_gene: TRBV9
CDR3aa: CASSVDGGGYTDTQYF
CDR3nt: TGTGCCAGCAGCGTAGATGGTGGGGGGTACACAGATACGCAGTATTTT

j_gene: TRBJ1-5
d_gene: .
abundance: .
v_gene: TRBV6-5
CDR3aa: CASSQGGQPQHF
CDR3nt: TGTGCCAGCAGCCAAGGAGGGCAGCCCCAGCATTTT

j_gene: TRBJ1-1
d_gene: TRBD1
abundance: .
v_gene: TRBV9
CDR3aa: CASSGTGGSEAFF
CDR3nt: TGTGCCAGCAGCGGGACAGGGGGCTCGGAAGCTTTCTTT

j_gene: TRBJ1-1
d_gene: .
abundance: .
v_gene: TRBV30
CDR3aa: CAWSPTGGGRAFF
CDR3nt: TGTGCCTGGAGTCCAACAGGCGGGGGGAGAGCTTTCTTT

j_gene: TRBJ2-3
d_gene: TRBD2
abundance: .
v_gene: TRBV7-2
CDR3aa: CASSRPSGGDTQYF
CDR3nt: TGTGCCAGCAGCCGCCCGTCGGGAGGAGATACGCAGTATTTT

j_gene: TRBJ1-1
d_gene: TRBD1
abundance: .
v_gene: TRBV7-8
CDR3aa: CASSRDRTEAFF
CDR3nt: TGTGCCAGCAGCCGGGACAGGACTGAAGCTTTCTTT

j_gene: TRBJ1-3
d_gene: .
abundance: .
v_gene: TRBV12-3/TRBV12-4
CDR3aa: CASSLRENTIYF
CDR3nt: TGTGCCAGCAGTTTGCGGGAAAACACCATATATTTT

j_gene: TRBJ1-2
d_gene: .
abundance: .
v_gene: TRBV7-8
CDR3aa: CASSLSGGNYGYTF
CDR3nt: TGTGCCAGCAGCTTAAGTGGCGGAAACTATGGCTACACCTTC

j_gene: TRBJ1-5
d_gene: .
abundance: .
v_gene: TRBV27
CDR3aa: CASSSGNQPQHF
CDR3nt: TGTGCCAGCAGTTCCGGCAATCAGCCCCAGCATTTT

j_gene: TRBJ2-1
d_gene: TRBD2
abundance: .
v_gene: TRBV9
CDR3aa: CASSRGLAGAHAFF
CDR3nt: TGTGCCAGCAGCCGAGGGTTAGCGGGGGCTCATGCGTTCTTC

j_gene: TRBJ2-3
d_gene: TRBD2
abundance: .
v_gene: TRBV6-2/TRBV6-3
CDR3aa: CASSERGGLGDTQYF
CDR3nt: TGTGCCAGCAGTGAGCGGGGGGGCCTTGGAGATACGCAGTATTTT

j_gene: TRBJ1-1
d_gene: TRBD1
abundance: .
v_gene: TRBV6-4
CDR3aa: CAILNRTGLNTEAFF
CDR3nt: TGTGCCATCTTAAACCGGACAGGGTTGAACACTGAAGCTTTCTTT

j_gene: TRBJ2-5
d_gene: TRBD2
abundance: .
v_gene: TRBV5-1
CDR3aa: CASSLVTSGGASSDF
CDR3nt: TGCGCCAGCAGCTTGGTTACTAGCGGGGGCGCTTCGTCGGACTTC

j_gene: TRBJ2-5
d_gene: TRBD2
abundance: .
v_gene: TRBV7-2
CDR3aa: CASSPTRTSQETQYF
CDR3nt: TGTGCCAGCAGCCCGACTAGGACTAGCCAAGAGACCCAGTACTTC

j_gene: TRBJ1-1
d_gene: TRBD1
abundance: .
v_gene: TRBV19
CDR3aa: CASGTGGVTEAFF
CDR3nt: TGTGCCAGTGGGACAGGGGGCGTCACTGAAGCTTTCTTT

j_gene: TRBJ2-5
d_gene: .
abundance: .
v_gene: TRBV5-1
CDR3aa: CASSLGGRETQYF
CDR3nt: TGCGCCAGCAGCTTAGGGGGAAGAGAGACCCAGTACTTC

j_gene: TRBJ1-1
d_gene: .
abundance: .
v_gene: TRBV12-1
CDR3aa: CASSSFFF
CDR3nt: TGTGCCAGCAGTTCATTCTTCTTT

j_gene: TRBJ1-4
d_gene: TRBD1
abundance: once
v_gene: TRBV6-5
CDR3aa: CASSTQGAANEKLFF
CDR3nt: TGTGCCAGCAGCACTCAGGGGGCAGCTAATGAAAAACTGTTTTTT

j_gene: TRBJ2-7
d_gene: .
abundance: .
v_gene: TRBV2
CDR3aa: CASSEKIQGYEQYF
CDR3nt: TGTGCCAGCAGTGAAAAGATTCAGGGGTACGAGCAGTACTTC

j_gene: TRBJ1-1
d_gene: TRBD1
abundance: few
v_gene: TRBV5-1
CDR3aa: CASSPAGTGGTEAFF
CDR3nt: TGCGCCAGCAGCCCTGCCGGGACAGGGGGGACTGAAGCTTTCTTT

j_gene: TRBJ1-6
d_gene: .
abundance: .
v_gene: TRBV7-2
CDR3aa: CASSSAGTPNSPLHF
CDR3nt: TGTGCCAGCAGCTCAGCCGGGACACCGAATTCACCCCTCCACTTT

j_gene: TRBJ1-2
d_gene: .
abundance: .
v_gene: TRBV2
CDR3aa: CASRLNRESDGYTF
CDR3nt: TGTGCCAGCAGGCTAAACAGGGAATCGGATGGCTACACCTTC

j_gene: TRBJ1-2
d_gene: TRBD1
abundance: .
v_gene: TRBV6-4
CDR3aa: CASSEWGQGAHGYTF
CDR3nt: TGTGCCAGCAGTGAGTGGGGACAGGGGGCGCATGGCTACACCTTC

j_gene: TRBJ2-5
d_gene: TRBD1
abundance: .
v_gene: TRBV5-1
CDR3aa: CASSLGRGLQETQYF
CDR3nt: TGCGCCAGCAGCTTGGGCAGGGGGCTCCAAGAGACCCAGTACTTC

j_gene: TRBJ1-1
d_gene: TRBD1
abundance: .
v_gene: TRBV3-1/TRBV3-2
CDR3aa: CASSGDRTTEAFF
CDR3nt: TGTGCCAGCAGCGGGGACAGGACCACTGAAGCTTTCTTT

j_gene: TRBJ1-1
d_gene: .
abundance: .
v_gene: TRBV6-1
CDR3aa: CASSEVVRGGTEAFF
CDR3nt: TGTGCCAGCAGTGAAGTAGTTAGGGGTGGGACTGAAGCTTTCTTT

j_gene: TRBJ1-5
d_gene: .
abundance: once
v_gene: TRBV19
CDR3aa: CASSDSFHIDQPQHF
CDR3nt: TGTGCCAGTAGTGACTCGTTCCATATCGATCAGCCCCAGCATTTT

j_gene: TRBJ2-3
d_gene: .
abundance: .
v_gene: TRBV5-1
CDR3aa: CASSSQSPDTQYF
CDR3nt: TGCGCCAGCAGCTCCCAGTCCCCAGATACGCAGTATTTT

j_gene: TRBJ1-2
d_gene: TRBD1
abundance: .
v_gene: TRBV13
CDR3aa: CASSLNRGSYGYTF
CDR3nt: TGTGCCAGCAGCCTCAACAGGGGCAGTTATGGCTACACCTTC

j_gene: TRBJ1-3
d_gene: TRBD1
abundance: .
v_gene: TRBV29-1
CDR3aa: CSGKQGAGNTIYF
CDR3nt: TGCAGCGGAAAACAGGGGGCCGGAAACACCATATATTTT

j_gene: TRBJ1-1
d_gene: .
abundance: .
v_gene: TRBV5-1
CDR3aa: CASSFGGNTEAFF
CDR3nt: TGCGCCAGCAGCTTTGGAGGGAACACTGAAGCTTTCTTT

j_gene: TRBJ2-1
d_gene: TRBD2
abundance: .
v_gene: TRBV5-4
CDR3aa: CASSSLAGENYNEQFF
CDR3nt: TGTGCCAGCAGCTCACTAGCGGGGGAAAACTACAATGAGCAGTTCTTC

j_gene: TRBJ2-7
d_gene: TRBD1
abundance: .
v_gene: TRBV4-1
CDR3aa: CASSQDPGQGGEQYF
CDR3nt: TGCGCCAGCAGCCAAGATCCGGGACAGGGGGGCGAGCAGTACTTC

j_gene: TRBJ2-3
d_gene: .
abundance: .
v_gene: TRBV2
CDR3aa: CASSEIATSDTQYF
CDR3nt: TGTGCCAGCAGTGAGATAGCTACTTCAGATACGCAGTATTTT